This entry concerns a single T cell receptor beta chain. Its recognized antigen is unknown. Per-nucleotide qualities are absent, and no much larger clonotype sits a single base away. The sample's time point, from its label and the paper: baseline before first vaccination. The vaccinee samples were drawn from two UK trials, COV001 and COV002, one of which was a single-blind randomized controlled phase 2/3 trial testing AZD1222 (ChAdOx1 nCoV-19) in healthy adults. Trial participant PBMC samples were collected at day 0 and day 28 after the second dose for TCRbeta chain sequencing. The sample belongs to a study of T cell responses to AZD1222 COVID-19 vaccine (dated by TCRdb to about 2021). Context from the whole study: Because spike-specific TCR depth and breadth did not differ between the two schedules, AZD1222 recipients who got a second dose at roughly 4 weeks were pooled with those who got a second dose at roughly 12 weeks. A total of 230 to 250 trial participants underwent TCR sequencing, of whom around 200 received two doses of AZD1222 and about 26 received two doses of the MenACWY control vaccine. Trial participants were enrolled by age into subgroups of 18-55, 56-69 and 70-plus years, and about 150, 27 and 61 TCR-sequenced participants, respectively, were included in these subgroups. Study-wide findings and limitations: Most participants were white British and females outnumbered males, and the authors suggested that clonal diversity may have been underestimated. Because no day 14 peak-response samples were available, the repertoires could be characterized only after the peak T cell response. CD4 TCRs associated with the vaccine covered the entire spike protein, and the dominant responses were in regions 160-218 and 743-854. Conclusions about previously exposed vaccinees are limited, since just five or six AZD1222 recipients were seropositive for SARS-CoV-2 at baseline. Reportedly, close to half of the unique spike-specific TCRs recognized epitopes lying outside the regions that are mutated in the B.1.351 and B.1.1.7 variants. In the small 56-69-year group, the increase in depth fell short of significance, most likely because of low power. After two AZD1222 doses, both the breadth and the depth of spike-specific TCRs were significantly higher than at day 0 and than in MenACWY recipients.

The cysteine opens and the phenylalanine closes a CDR3 of 12 amino acids. Kept here is only the CDR3 DNA, which spans 36 bases and is read in frame from base 1. V loses 7 bases, J loses 4 bases, and the germline ends lie 13 bases apart. The germline V gene specifies SQVTM as CDR1 and ANQGSEA as CDR2. The CDR3 regions of human TCRbeta chains were analyzed by immunosequencing. On the study's bioinformatics: Repertoire TCRs were matched against a reference library of SARS-CoV-2-specific TCRs generated with the MIRA antigen-specificity platform. Breadth was defined as the fraction of unique TCRs that were SARS-CoV-2-associated. Depth was defined as the fraction of total T cells that were SARS-CoV-2-associated. Using the MIRA data, each spike-specific TCR was assigned both to the spike region to which the TCR was reactive and to a CD4 or CD8 class. Log10-transformed breadth and depth values were compared by one-way ANOVA with Sidak's multiple comparisons tests. TCRdb took over this immuneACCESS table, retaining in-frame rearrangements with V and J assigned. Such tables are incomplete; in checked studies, under half of the missing clones stem from an unresolved V gene, and the remainder is unexplained. The V and J calls and clone size are taken from that table; D and trimming were inferred from the DNA. The sample table holds roughly 120,000 clones, of which approximately 90% were seen once. The ten most abundant clones make up approximately 8% of the sample.

The receptor's source is an adult in good health. The receptor chain draws on TRBV29-1 and TRBJ1-2; 5 matching bases give a weak D call of TRBD1. The specimen comprised peripheral blood, sampled on day 0 of AZD1222 vaccination. The CDR3 protein: CSAEGTGYGYTF. At the DNA level, the sequence is TGCAGCGCCGAGGGGACTGGCTATGGCTACACCTTC.